This entry concerns a single T cell receptor beta chain. Its antigen is not identified. The sample belongs to a study of siplizumab effects on memory and regulatory T cells. Sequenced by immunoSEQ multiplex PCR; TCRdb stores in-frame clones only, minus some. This sample has some 65,000 clones; over 75% occur once, and the top ten carry approximately 1.7%. The study's findings and limits: The authors could not assign a naive or memory phenotype to roughly 75-95% of proliferating CD4+ or CD8+ clones. Alloreactive sequences from unstimulated CD4+ memory cells fell significantly with siplizumab.

The CDR3 contains 15 residues. The ends were cut back, 3 bases at V and 1 base at J, with 13 bases in the middle. The germline gives CDR1 SGHDT, CDR2 YYEEEE. The TCR was taken from a human donor in good health. The chain recombines TRBV5-6 with TRBJ2-5; D could derive from TRBD1 or TRBD2 (5 bases each). What was sequenced was Tregs sorted from blood. The CDR3 loop is CASSSGTVFQETQYF. The DNA for the CDR3 is TGTGCCAGCAGCTCCGGGACGGTCTTCCAAGAGACCCAGTACTTC.